These T cell receptor beta chains were read from a single sample in a study of blood T cell repertoires in COVID-19. The table came from immunoSEQ multiplex PCR; TCRdb's copy has only in-frame clones and leaves some out. The repertoire consists of a few hundred thousand clones, with 86% occurring once and the leading ten covering 2.5% to 3%. The sample taken for sequencing was peripheral blood. These receptors originate from a woman under 40 with active or convalescent COVID-19. CDR3s include the opening cysteine and the closing phenylalanine or tryptophan. The order of the fields is CDR3 DNA, CDR3 protein, V gene, J gene, D gene, clone size. A D gene is named only where the DNA matches it firmly. Part of the rows lack a size; the others show once, few, many or a class for expanded clones.

DNA: TGTGCCAGCTCACCCGGGACAGGCGGGGTAAATCAGCCCCAGCATTTT; CDR3: CASSPGTGGVNQPQHF; V: TRBV18; J: TRBJ1-5; D: TRBD1; size: -
DNA: TGTGCCAGCAGCTTAGTCGCGTCGCAGCCCCAGCATTTT; CDR3: CASSLVASQPQHF; V: TRBV7-2; J: TRBJ1-5; D: -; size: -
DNA: TGTGCCAGCAGCCAAGTCCGTACAGGGGGAGACTATGGCTACACCTTC; CDR3: CASSQVRTGGDYGYTF; V: TRBV14; J: TRBJ1-2; D: TRBD1; size: -
DNA: TGTGCCAGCAGCCTTAAGAGGGCGGCTGGAAACACCATATATTTT; CDR3: CASSLKRAAGNTIYF; V: TRBV27; J: TRBJ1-3; D: -; size: -
DNA: TGTGCCAGCCGGACAGCGGGCACAGATACGCAGTATTTT; CDR3: CASRTAGTDTQYF; V: TRBV10-3; J: TRBJ2-3; D: -; size: -
DNA: TGTGCCAGCTCCCTTCGGGGGACTAGCGGCTACAATGAGCAGTTCTTC; CDR3: CASSLRGTSGYNEQFF; V: TRBV18; J: TRBJ2-1; D: TRBD2; size: -
DNA: TGTGCCACCAGTGATACTAGGACAGGGAACTATGGCTACACCTTC; CDR3: CATSDTRTGNYGYTF; V: TRBV24-1; J: TRBJ1-2; D: TRBD1; size: -
DNA: TGTGCCAGCAGCTCCGACAGGGATTTTATCAATCAGCCCCAGCATTTT; CDR3: CASSSDRDFINQPQHF; V: TRBV7-8; J: TRBJ1-5; D: TRBD1; size: few
DNA: TGTGCCAGCAGCTATGGGTCGGGATCCACTGAAGCTTTCTTT; CDR3: CASSYGSGSTEAFF; V: TRBV7-3; J: TRBJ1-1; D: -; size: -
DNA: TGCGCCAGCAGCACGGACAGGACCGGAGCCGAGCAGTACTTC; CDR3: CASSTDRTGAEQYF; V: TRBV5-1; J: TRBJ2-7; D: TRBD1; size: -
DNA: TGTGCCAGCAGAGCAGGGGGCGCTGGCTACACCTTC; CDR3: CASRAGGAGYTF; V: TRBV2; J: TRBJ1-2; D: TRBD1; size: -
DNA: TGTGCCAGCAGCTTATGGGGACAGCCGGGACTCTATGGCTACACCTTC; CDR3: CASSLWGQPGLYGYTF; V: TRBV7-9; J: TRBJ1-2; D: TRBD1; size: -
DNA: TGTGCCTGGAGTCTTGCCGTACAGATAATGAACACTGAAGCTTTCTTT; CDR3: CAWSLAVQIMNTEAFF; V: TRBV30; J: TRBJ1-1; D: -; size: -